The 14 T cell receptor beta chains reported below all come from one sample, sequenced in a study of patients and donors after allogeneic stem cell transplantation. One entry per CDR3 protein, called by TCRdb with MiXCR from the RT-PCR reads. Here the sample spans over 400,000 distinct CDR3 sequences, 16% being singletons. Specimen: blood, either unsorted or a sorted T cell fraction (not recorded which). All receptors derive from a human donor who was either an allogeneic HSCT recipient or a stem cell or donor lymphocyte infusion donor (not recorded which). It is not recorded whose cells these are; they may come from a transplant donor.

V and J are TRBV20-1 and TRBJ1-1, with 7 bases fitting TRBD1. With V trimmed by 7 bases and J by 4 bases, 9 bases remained unmatched. The CDR3 sequence is 13 residues long. In germline, CDR1 is DFQATT, CDR2 SNEGSKA (reference sequence). Written as DNA, the CDR3 is TGCAGTGTTTTAGACAGGGTGATCACTGAAGCTTTCTTT. Amino acid sequence: CSVLDRVITEAFF.

V gene TRBV6-4 combines with J gene TRBJ2-7; a possible D gene is TRBD1 (6 bases). The CDR3 length is 15 residues. Germline CDR1 and CDR2: MRHNA and SNTAGT. V dropped 6 bases and J dropped 5 bases, with 20 bases sitting between them. CDR3 loop: CASRPDSEGSDEQYF. CDR3 nucleotide sequence: TGTGCCAGCAGGCCGGACAGCGAGGGTAGTGACGAGCAGTACTTC.

The chain uses TRBV9 and TRBJ1-2, with 8 nucleotides matching TRBD1. Germline CDR1 and CDR2: SGDLS and YYNGEE. The CDR3 runs 16 residues. The ends lost 4 bases at V and 4 bases at J; junction bases unmatched: 12. The CDR3 sequence is CASSQIRDRRIYGYTF. The CDR3 DNA sequence: TGTGCCAGCAGCCAAATCCGGGACAGGCGGATCTATGGCTACACCTTC. Variable domain in full (rest from reference TRBV9 and TRBJ1-2): DSGVTQTPKHLITATGQRVTLRCSPRSGDLSVYWYQQSLDQGLQFLIQYYNGEERAKGNILERFSAQQFPDLHSELNLSSLELGDSALYFCASSQIRDRRIYGYTFGSGTRLTVV.

The V call is TRBV5-1, the J call TRBJ2-2; D is uncertain. Germline assignment: CDR1 SGHRS and CDR2 YFSETQ. This CDR3 has 16 amino acids. V lost 4 bases and J 1 base, leaving 14 bases between the germline ends. CDR3 nucleotides: TGCGCCAGCAGCCGCCAGGACCCGCGGAACACCGGGGAGCTGTTTTTT. This gives the protein CASSRQDPRNTGELFF.

This rearrangement joins TRBV11-2 to TRBJ2-1, with D uncertain. Germline V gives CDR1 SGHAT, CDR2 FQNNGV. The CDR3 length is 14 residues. The V and J ends lost 3 bases and 2 bases respectively, with 8 bases between them. CDR3 nucleotide sequence: TGTGCCAGCAGCTTTACGGGTACCTACAATGAGCAGTTCTTC. Translating it yields CASSFTGTYNEQFF.

Here the CDR3 reads CASSLGQGNEKLFF. The CDR3 DNA is TGCGCCAGCAGCTTAGGACAGGGGAATGAAAAACTGTTTTTT. The chain joins TRBV5-1 to TRBJ1-4; 9 nucleotides match TRBD1. The CDR3 has 14 amino acids. Germline CDR1 and CDR2: SGHRS and YFSETQ. Trimming took 2 bases from V and 5 from J; bases not matched to a gene: 1.

V and J are TRBV12-3 or TRBV12-4 and TRBJ2-3; weak D call: TRBD2 (5 bases). This CDR3 contains 17 residues. Trimming left V 5 bases short and J 0 bases short, with 18 bases between. The CDR3 DNA reads as TGTGCCAGCAGTCCCCCACTAGGCCTAGGGAGCACAGATACGCAGTATTTT. Its protein is CASSPPLGLGSTDTQYF.

Ten or more counts support this clonotype. The V call is TRBV25-1, the J call TRBJ2-3; 7 bases agree with TRBD2. CDR1 MGHDK and CDR2 SYGVNS come from the germline V gene. The CDR3 covers 14 residues. V shed 4 bases and J 2 bases; nucleotides not matched to a gene: 3. Here the CDR3 reads CASSGGGSTDTQYF. CDR3 nucleotide sequence: TGTGCCAGCAGTGGCGGGGGATCCACAGATACGCAGTATTTT.

The table lists this clonotype with a few counts. The chain employs TRBV24-1 and TRBJ1-5, with 7 bases fitting TRBD1. CDR3 length equals 13 residues. With V trimmed by 8 bases and J by 5 bases, 5 bases remained unmatched. Germline V lookup: CDR1 KGHDR, CDR2 SFDVKD. The CDR3 DNA reads TGTGCCACCATTGGCCAGGGGGATCAGCCCCAGCATTTT. Translating gives CATIGQGDQPQHF.

The chain couples TRBV30 to TRBJ2-1; 8 bases align to TRBD2. CDR3 length: 12 amino acids. Germline V gene lookup returns CDR1 GTSNPN and CDR2 SVGIG (reference sequence). V gave up 7 bases and J gave up 6 bases; unmatched junction bases: 5. CDR3 sequence reads: CAFSGTSNEQFF. The DNA for the CDR3 is TGTGCCTTTTCCGGGACTAGCAATGAGCAGTTCTTC. The full variable domain, with the rest looked up from reference TRBV30 and TRBJ2-1, is SQTIHQWPATLVQPVGSPLSLECTVEGTSNPNLYWYRQAAGRGLQLLFYSVGIGQISSEVPQNLSASRPQDRQFILSSKKLLLSDSGFYLCAFSGTSNEQFFGPGTRLTVL.

The J gene is TRBJ2-3, the V gene TRBV12-3 or TRBV12-4, with 10 bases lining up with TRBD2. Germline trimming cut 3 bases from V and 2 bases from J; bases unmatched to any gene: 8. CDR3 size: 17 residues. CDR3 nucleotides: TGTGCCAGCAGTTTCCGGAGCGGGAGGGGAATCACAGATACGCAGTATTTT. It codes for CASSFRSGRGITDTQYF.

The rearrangement joins TRBV20-1 to TRBJ2-5; D might be TRBD2 (5 bases). CDR3 length equals 12 residues. Germline CDR1 DFQATT, CDR2 SNEGSKA (reference sequence). V lost 6 bases and J lost 2, with 10 bases in between. In DNA form, the CDR3 reads TGCAGTGCCTCGGACTTTCAAGAGACCCAGTACTTC. Its translation is CSASDFQETQYF.

V gene TRBV20-1 combines with J gene TRBJ2-2; D possibly corresponds to TRBD2 (5 bases). The germline V gene has CDR1 DFQATT and CDR2 SNEGSKA (reference sequence). The germline V and J ends were trimmed by 3 bases and 0 bases, with 11 bases remaining between them. The CDR3 loop spans 15 amino acids. The CDR3 here is CSASGLSANTGELFF. DNA of the CDR3: TGCAGTGCTAGCGGACTTTCAGCGAACACCGGGGAGCTGTTTTTT.

This clonotype was seen a few times. The chain couples TRBV2 to TRBJ1-6, with 10 positions matching TRBD1. CDR1 SNHLY and CDR2 FYNNEI come from the germline V gene. The CDR3 extends over 13 amino acids. Unmatched junction bases numbered 3, after V lost 6 bases and J lost 10 bases. Here the CDR3 reads CASRGQGSSPLHF. The CDR3 nucleotides read TGTGCCAGCAGGGGACAGGGGAGCTCACCCCTCCACTTT.